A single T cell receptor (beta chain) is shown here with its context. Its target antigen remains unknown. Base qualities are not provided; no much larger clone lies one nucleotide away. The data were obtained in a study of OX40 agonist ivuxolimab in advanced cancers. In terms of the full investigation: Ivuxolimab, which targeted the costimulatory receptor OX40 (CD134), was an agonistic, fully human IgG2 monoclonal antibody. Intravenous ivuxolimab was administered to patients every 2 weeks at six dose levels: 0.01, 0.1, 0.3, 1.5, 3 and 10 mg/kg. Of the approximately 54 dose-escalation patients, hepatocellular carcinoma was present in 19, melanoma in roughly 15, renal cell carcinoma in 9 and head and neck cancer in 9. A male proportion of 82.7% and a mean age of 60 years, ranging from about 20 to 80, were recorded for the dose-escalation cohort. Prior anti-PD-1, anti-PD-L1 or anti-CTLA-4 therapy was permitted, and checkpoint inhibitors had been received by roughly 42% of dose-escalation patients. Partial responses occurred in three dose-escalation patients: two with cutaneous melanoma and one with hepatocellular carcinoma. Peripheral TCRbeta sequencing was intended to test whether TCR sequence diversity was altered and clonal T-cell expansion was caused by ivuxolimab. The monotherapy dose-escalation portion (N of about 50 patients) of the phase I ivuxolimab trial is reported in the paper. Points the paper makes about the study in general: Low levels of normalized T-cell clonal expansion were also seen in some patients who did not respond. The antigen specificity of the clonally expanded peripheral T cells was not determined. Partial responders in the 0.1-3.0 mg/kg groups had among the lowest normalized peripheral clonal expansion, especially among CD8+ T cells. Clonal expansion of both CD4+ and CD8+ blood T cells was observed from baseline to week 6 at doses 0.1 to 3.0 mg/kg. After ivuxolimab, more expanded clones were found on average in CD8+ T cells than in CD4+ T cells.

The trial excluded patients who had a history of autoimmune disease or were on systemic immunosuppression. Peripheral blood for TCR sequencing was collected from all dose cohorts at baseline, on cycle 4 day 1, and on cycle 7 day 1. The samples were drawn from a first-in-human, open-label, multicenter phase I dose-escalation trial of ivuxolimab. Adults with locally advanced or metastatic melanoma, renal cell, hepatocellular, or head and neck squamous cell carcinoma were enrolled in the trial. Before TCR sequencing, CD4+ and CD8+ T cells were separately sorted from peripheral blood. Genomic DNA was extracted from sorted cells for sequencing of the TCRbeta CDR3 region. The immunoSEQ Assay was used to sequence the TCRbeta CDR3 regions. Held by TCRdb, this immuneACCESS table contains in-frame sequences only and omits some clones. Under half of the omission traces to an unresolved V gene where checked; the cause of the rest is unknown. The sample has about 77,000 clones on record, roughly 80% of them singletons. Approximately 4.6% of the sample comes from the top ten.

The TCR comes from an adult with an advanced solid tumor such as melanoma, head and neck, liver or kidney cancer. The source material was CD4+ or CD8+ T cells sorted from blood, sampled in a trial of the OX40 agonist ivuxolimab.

The CDR3 reads as follows: CAISWGSGEGETQYF. The DNA reads TGTGCCATCAGTTGGGGCTCGGGAGAGGGAGAGACCCAGTACTTC. Rearrangement joined TRBV10-3 to TRBJ2-5, and TRBD2 may be the D gene, going by 6 matching bases. Via the germline V gene, CDR1 is ENHRY and CDR2 SYGVKD. Relative to germline, V is 5 bases shorter and J is 4 bases shorter, with 17 bases between their ends. The CDR3 spans 15 residues, from the cysteine through the phenylalanine. The sequence is cut down to CDR3 DNA, 45 bases in frame from base 1.